These 17 T cell receptor beta chains share one sample of origin, sequenced in a study of human T cells and chemical hapten exposure. Specified time point: healthy volunteer bleed at 6 weeks. The starting material, unfractionated whole blood, was used for total RNA extraction. TCRdb fed the RACE reads into MiXCR, producing one record per CDR3 protein. The data contain some 78,000 distinct CDR3 sequences, approximately 8% of them singletons. The sample consisted of whole blood. These receptors were taken from a male donor in good health. Some clones in this sample may be carry-over from other donors' samples.

This clonotype was picked up a small number of times. The CDR3 protein is CASSLVALSSYNEQFF. CDR3 DNA sequence: TGTGCCAGCAGTTTAGTGGCCCTTAGCTCCTACAATGAGCAGTTCTTC. The rearrangement links TRBV27 to TRBJ2-1; D not certain. The CDR3 runs 16 residues. Germline lookup yields CDR1 MNHEY and CDR2 SMNVEV (reference sequence). Trimming stripped 2 bases from V and 0 bases from J, with 11 bases between.

At least ten counts were recorded for this clonotype. The V gene is TRBV7-9, the J gene TRBJ2-3; perhaps TRBD2 as D (6 bases). The CDR3 has 13 residues. Germline V gene lookup returns CDR1 SEHNR and CDR2 FQNEAQ (reference sequence). V was pared by 5 bases and J by 4 bases, with 10 bases between. This chain's CDR3 is CASSAGISDTQYF. CDR3 coding DNA: TGTGCCAGCAGCGCGGGGATCTCAGATACGCAGTATTTT.

This clonotype was observed a handful of times. The rearrangement links TRBV27 to TRBJ1-1; 9 bases agree with TRBD1. With V trimmed by 5 bases and J by 6 bases, 1 base remained unmatched. Germline-derived CDR1 and CDR2 are MNHEY and SMNVEV (reference sequence). There are 12 residues in the CDR3. CDR3 DNA sequence: TGTGCCAGCAGTGGGACAGGGTCTGAAGCTTTCTTT. This codes for CASSGTGSEAFF.

The chain has TRBV6-2 or TRBV6-3 and TRBJ1-1, with D possibly being TRBD1 (5 bases). Trimming stripped 6 bases from V and 4 bases from J, with 15 bases between. CDR3 length: 14 amino acids. Germline CDR1 and CDR2: MNHEY and SVGEGT. The CDR3, as DNA: TGTGCCAGCAGCCCCCGAAGGGGTAGCACTGAAGCTTTCTTT. It codes for CASSPRRGSTEAFF.

This clonotype was seen a handful of times. This chain connects TRBV6-6 to TRBJ2-5; 14 nucleotides align to TRBD2. CDR1 is MNHNY, CDR2 SVGAGI, per germline (reference sequence). The trim removed 5 bases at V and 1 base at J, leaving 9 bases unmatched. The CDR3 is 18 residues long. CDR3 residues: CASSTRTSGRSGQETQYF. In DNA form, the CDR3 reads TGTGCCAGCAGTACTAGGACTAGCGGGAGGTCGGGCCAAGAGACCCAGTACTTC.

This clonotype has only a few counts. The chain links TRBV20-1 to TRBJ2-7, with D perhaps given as TRBD1 or TRBD2 (7 bases each). V was clipped by 6 bases and J by 6 bases, with 24 bases between them. The germline gives CDR1 DFQATT, CDR2 SNEGSKA (reference sequence). This CDR3 has 15 amino acids. The CDR3 is CSADQRQGGSSEQYF. Written as DNA, the CDR3 is TGCAGTGCGGACCAAAGACAGGGAGGGTCGAGCGAGCAGTACTTC.

The chain carries TRBV4-2 and TRBJ1-4, with a weak D call TRBD1 (6 bases). The CDR3 is 16 amino acids. In germline, CDR1 is LGHNA, CDR2 YNFKEQ. V lost 2 bases and J 6 bases, leaving 16 bases between the germline ends. CDR3 region: CASSQPGVPVDEKLFF. The DNA of the CDR3 is TGTGCCAGCAGCCAACCAGGGGTTCCCGTGGATGAAAAACTGTTTTTT.

V gene TRBV12-3 or TRBV12-4 combines with J gene TRBJ1-1, with D maybe TRBD1 (5 bases). CDR3 size: 15 residues. V lost 4 bases and J lost 0, with 12 bases in between. The CDR3: CASSSKTVMNTEAFF. In nucleotides, the CDR3 is TGTGCCAGCAGTTCGAAGACAGTCATGAACACTGAAGCTTTCTTT.

This clonotype was recorded a few times. This chain links TRBV20-1 with TRBJ1-6, with unresolved D. Germline V gives CDR1 DFQATT, CDR2 SNEGSKA (reference sequence). The CDR3 contains 14 residues. Trimming took off 0 bases at V and 3 bases at J, with 6 bases between the two ends. CDR3 amino acids: CSARDQLYNSPLHF. The CDR3 coding sequence is TGCAGTGCTAGAGACCAGCTCTATAATTCACCCCTCCACTTT.

J is TRBJ2-7 and V is TRBV7-9; 8 bases agree with TRBD2. The CDR3 covers 15 residues. Trimming took 6 bases from V and 7 from J; bases not matched to a gene: 14. Germline CDR1 SEHNR, CDR2 FQNEAQ (reference sequence). The CDR3: CASSSYRVEREEQYF. CDR3 coding DNA: TGTGCCAGCAGTTCTTACCGGGTCGAGCGGGAGGAGCAGTACTTC. The whole variable domain, remainder taken from reference TRBV7-9 and TRBJ2-7, is DTGVSQNPRHKITKRGQNVTFRCDPISEHNRLYWYRQTLGQGPEFLTYFQNEAQLEKSRLLSDRFSAERPKGSFSTLEIQRTEQGDSAMYLCASSSYRVEREEQYFGPGTRLTVT.

This clonotype was seen more than once but under ten times. The rearrangement links TRBV2 to TRBJ2-1; D uncertain. Trimming took off 5 bases at V and 13 bases at J, with 12 bases between the two ends. This CDR3 contains 11 residues. Germline V gene lookup returns CDR1 SNHLY and CDR2 FYNNEI. The CDR3 region is CASSFGPPQFF. The CDR3 bases are TGTGCCAGCAGTTTCGGACCCCCTCAGTTCTTC.

A few counts support this clonotype. This chain connects TRBV25-1 to TRBJ2-7; D ambiguous. V shed 6 bases and J shed 2 bases, with 8 bases lying between them. From germline, CDR1 is MGHDK and CDR2 SYGVNS. The CDR3 runs to 12 residues. The CDR3 DNA follows: TGTGCCAGCAGCAGAGCTGCCTACGAGCAGTACTTC. This sequence encodes CASSRAAYEQYF.

The table lists this clonotype with a few counts. CDR3 region: CAWSEGSLGEKLFF. The CDR3 nucleotides are TGTGCCTGGAGTGAGGGCAGTCTGGGTGAAAAACTGTTTTTT. This rearrangement joins TRBV30 to TRBJ1-4; D gene unclear. CDR3 length: 14 residues. V was pared by 1 base and J by 7 bases, with 13 bases between. Germline loops: CDR1 GTSNPN, CDR2 SVGIG (reference sequence).

This clonotype turned up a few times. The chain links TRBV6-5 to TRBJ1-2; D gene uncertain. With 5 bases removed from V and 2 bases from J, the gap between germline ends came to 9 bases. This CDR3 is built from 13 residues. Germline CDR1 and CDR2: MNHEY and SVGAGI. This CDR3 reads CASSPERNYGYTF. The CDR3 DNA reads TGTGCCAGCAGTCCCGAGCGAAACTATGGCTACACCTTC.

The CDR3 DNA follows: TGCAGCGTTGGACTAGCGGGAGGGAACGAGCAGTACTTC. It codes for CSVGLAGGNEQYF. The chain has TRBV29-1 and TRBJ2-7; TRBD2 agrees at 14 bases. V was clipped by 4 bases and J by 5 bases; unmatched bases: 1. This CDR3 has 13 amino acids. From germline, CDR1 is SQVTM and CDR2 ANQGSEA.

Regarding this clonotype: The junction shows a germline mismatch at one end, possibly a read error. The J gene is TRBJ2-1, the V gene TRBV4-2, with 8 bases lining up with TRBD2. This CDR3 has 16 residues. CDR1 LGHNA and CDR2 YNFKEQ come from the germline V gene. The CDR3 bases are TGTGCCAACAGCCAAGAGGTCGGCGGGAGGACCAATGAGCAGTTCTTC. It yields the protein CANSQEVGGRTNEQFF.

This clonotype was counted only a few times. This chain connects TRBV20-1 to TRBJ1-3; D unresolved. Germline assignment: CDR1 DFQATT and CDR2 SNEGSKA (reference sequence). The length of the CDR3 is 14 residues. The germline V and J ends were trimmed by 3 bases and 2 bases, with 11 bases remaining between them. Here the CDR3 DNA reads TGCAGTGCTAGTTTGCCAGGAACTGGAAACACCATATATTTT. This translates into CSASLPGTGNTIYF.